These T cell receptor beta chains were read from a single sample in a study of control samples from healthy donors and cancer patients. Profiling relied on immunoSEQ multiplex PCR, and the TCRdb table lists in-frame clones only, not all of them. Among about 180,000 clones listed, almost 90% were seen once. Sequencing was carried out using blood. These receptors came from a woman aged 45-59 years in good health. The CDR3 runs from the conserved cysteine through the conserved F or W. The D gene is left open where the match is weak. Not all rows give a size; the values are once, few, many and, for expanded clones, a class.

v_call: TRBV29-1
clone_size: NA
j_call: TRBJ2-3
d_call: NA
cdr3_aa: CSGGGRADTQYF
cdr3_nt: TGCAGCGGTGGGGGACGGGCAGATACGCAGTATTTT

v_call: TRBV28
clone_size: NA
j_call: TRBJ2-1
d_call: NA
cdr3_aa: CARSRWGVSYNEQFF
cdr3_nt: TGTGCCCGCAGTAGGTGGGGGGTATCCTACAATGAGCAGTTCTTC

v_call: TRBV28
clone_size: NA
j_call: TRBJ1-6
d_call: NA
cdr3_aa: CASSSSRRAVGYNSPLHF
cdr3_nt: TGTGCCAGCAGTTCCAGTCGGAGGGCGGTGGGGTATAATTCACCCCTCCACTTT

v_call: TRBV28
clone_size: NA
j_call: TRBJ2-1
d_call: NA
cdr3_aa: CASSMGNEQFF
cdr3_nt: TGTGCCAGCAGCATGGGCAATGAGCAGTTCTTC

v_call: TRBV5-1
clone_size: once
j_call: TRBJ2-6
d_call: NA
cdr3_aa: CASRTEGIGANVLTF
cdr3_nt: TGCGCCAGCAGGACAGAAGGGATAGGAGCCAACGTCCTGACTTTC

v_call: TRBV15
clone_size: NA
j_call: TRBJ1-5
d_call: TRBD1
cdr3_aa: CATSRDRTGVNQPQHF
cdr3_nt: TGTGCCACCAGCAGAGATAGGACAGGGGTGAATCAGCCCCAGCATTTT

v_call: TRBV10-3
clone_size: NA
j_call: TRBJ1-2
d_call: NA
cdr3_aa: CAISPAGDGYTF
cdr3_nt: TGTGCCATCAGCCCGGCGGGAGATGGCTACACCTTC

v_call: TRBV27
clone_size: NA
j_call: TRBJ2-1
d_call: TRBD2
cdr3_aa: CASSPWTSGRGSEQFF
cdr3_nt: TGTGCCAGCAGTCCCTGGACTAGCGGGAGGGGGAGCGAGCAGTTCTTC

v_call: TRBV20-1
clone_size: NA
j_call: TRBJ2-3
d_call: TRBD2
cdr3_aa: CSASSGSGGATDTQYF
cdr3_nt: TGCAGTGCTAGTTCGGGAAGCGGGGGAGCCACAGATACGCAGTATTTT

v_call: TRBV7-2
clone_size: NA
j_call: TRBJ1-1
d_call: TRBD1
cdr3_aa: CASTLGNRGLRTEAFF
cdr3_nt: TGTGCCAGCACCCTCGGGAACAGGGGGTTGAGGACTGAAGCTTTCTTT

v_call: TRBV21-1
clone_size: large
j_call: TRBJ2-7
d_call: NA
cdr3_aa: CASSKRLANTYEQYF
cdr3_nt: TGTGCCAGCAGCAAAAGACTAGCGAACACCTACGAGCAGTACTTC

v_call: TRBV18
clone_size: once
j_call: TRBJ2-7
d_call: NA
cdr3_aa: CASSPGLRNYEQYF
cdr3_nt: TGTGCCAGCTCACCAGGGTTGCGAAACTACGAGCAGTACTTC

v_call: TRBV3-1/TRBV3-2
clone_size: NA
j_call: TRBJ1-2
d_call: TRBD1
cdr3_aa: CASSQGRQGNGYTF
cdr3_nt: TGTGCCAGCAGCCAAGGACGACAGGGGAATGGCTACACCTTC

v_call: TRBV5-6
clone_size: NA
j_call: TRBJ1-2
d_call: NA
cdr3_aa: CASSPGTPNGYTF
cdr3_nt: TGTGCCAGCAGCCCCGGGACACCGAATGGCTACACCTTC

v_call: TRBV24-1
clone_size: NA
j_call: TRBJ2-1
d_call: NA
cdr3_aa: CATSDSPGVREQFF
cdr3_nt: TGTGCCACCAGTGATTCCCCCGGGGTTCGTGAGCAGTTCTTC

v_call: TRBV19
clone_size: NA
j_call: TRBJ2-3
d_call: NA
cdr3_aa: CASSTTDDTQYF
cdr3_nt: TGTGCCAGTAGTACCACAGATGATACGCAGTATTTT

v_call: TRBV28
clone_size: NA
j_call: TRBJ1-1
d_call: TRBD1
cdr3_aa: CASSSMTGSDTEAFF
cdr3_nt: TGTGCCAGCAGTTCCATGACAGGGAGTGACACTGAAGCTTTCTTT

v_call: TRBV4-2
clone_size: NA
j_call: TRBJ1-6
d_call: NA
cdr3_aa: CASSQDYRGPISPLHF
cdr3_nt: TGTGCCAGCAGCCAAGATTATCGGGGACCCATTTCACCCCTCCACTTT

v_call: TRBV27
clone_size: NA
j_call: TRBJ2-2
d_call: NA
cdr3_aa: CASRPRGRPGELFF
cdr3_nt: TGTGCCAGCAGACCCCGGGGGCGACCCGGGGAGCTGTTTTTT

v_call: TRBV12-2
clone_size: NA
j_call: TRBJ1-5
d_call: NA
cdr3_aa: CASRPIWWLSNSKNQPQHF
cdr3_nt: TGTGCAAGTCGCCCCATTTGGTGGCTTTCGAATTCGAAAAATCAGCCCCAGCATTTT

v_call: TRBV5-1
clone_size: NA
j_call: TRBJ2-2
d_call: TRBD2
cdr3_aa: CASSLGPRRGGNTGELFF
cdr3_nt: TGCGCCAGCAGCTTGGGACCCCGGCGGGGGGGGAACACCGGGGAGCTGTTTTTT

v_call: TRBV5-1
clone_size: NA
j_call: TRBJ1-6
d_call: NA
cdr3_aa: CASSLNSGSLGSPLHF
cdr3_nt: TGCGCCAGCAGCTTGAATTCGGGCTCGTTGGGTTCACCCCTCCACTTT

v_call: TRBV6-6
clone_size: once
j_call: TRBJ1-2
d_call: TRBD1
cdr3_aa: CASSDAGGLEGYTF
cdr3_nt: TGTGCCAGCAGTGACGCAGGGGGGCTAGAAGGCTACACCTTC

v_call: TRBV2
clone_size: NA
j_call: TRBJ1-1
d_call: NA
cdr3_aa: CASSGGREAFF
cdr3_nt: TGTGCCAGCAGTGGTGGGCGGGAAGCTTTCTTT

v_call: TRBV19
clone_size: NA
j_call: TRBJ2-1
d_call: TRBD2
cdr3_aa: CASSINGLAGAPGGEQFF
cdr3_nt: TGTGCCAGTAGTATTAACGGACTAGCGGGGGCGCCGGGGGGAGAGCAGTTCTTC

v_call: TRBV28
clone_size: NA
j_call: TRBJ1-3
d_call: NA
cdr3_aa: CASRTGSSGNTIYF
cdr3_nt: TGTGCCAGCAGAACAGGGAGCTCTGGAAACACCATATATTTT

v_call: TRBV19
clone_size: NA
j_call: TRBJ2-7
d_call: NA
cdr3_aa: CASSTGGRSYEQYF
cdr3_nt: TGTGCCAGTAGCACGGGGGGCCGTTCCTACGAGCAGTACTTC

v_call: TRBV14
clone_size: NA
j_call: TRBJ1-6
d_call: TRBD1
cdr3_aa: CASSQLTGGNSPLHF
cdr3_nt: TGTGCCAGCAGCCAATTGACAGGGGGCAATTCACCCCTCCACTTT

v_call: TRBV20-1
clone_size: NA
j_call: TRBJ1-5
d_call: NA
cdr3_aa: CSASRTENQPQHF
cdr3_nt: TGCAGTGCTAGTAGAACAGAGAATCAGCCCCAGCATTTT

v_call: TRBV15
clone_size: NA
j_call: TRBJ2-7
d_call: NA
cdr3_aa: CATSRDRAGSTYEQYF
cdr3_nt: TGTGCCACCAGCAGAGATCGGGCAGGGTCCACCTACGAGCAGTACTTC

v_call: TRBV7-2
clone_size: once
j_call: TRBJ1-2
d_call: NA
cdr3_aa: CASSYRNYGYTF
cdr3_nt: TGTGCCAGTTCGTATAGGAACTATGGCTACACCTTC

v_call: TRBV5-1
clone_size: NA
j_call: TRBJ2-7
d_call: TRBD1
cdr3_aa: CASSAGQGGEQYF
cdr3_nt: TGCGCCAGCAGCGCGGGACAGGGGGGCGAGCAGTACTTC

v_call: TRBV6-5
clone_size: NA
j_call: TRBJ2-1
d_call: TRBD2
cdr3_aa: CASRPGLAEPNEQFF
cdr3_nt: TGTGCCAGCAGGCCGGGACTAGCGGAGCCTAATGAGCAGTTCTTC

v_call: TRBV30
clone_size: NA
j_call: TRBJ1-6
d_call: NA
cdr3_aa: CAWSVRRGALLDNSPLHF
cdr3_nt: TGTGCCTGGAGTGTACGACGGGGAGCCCTCCTAGATAATTCACCCCTCCACTTT

v_call: TRBV21-1
clone_size: NA
j_call: TRBJ2-2
d_call: NA
cdr3_aa: CASTTPPLTGELFF
cdr3_nt: TGTGCCAGCACCACGCCCCCCCTCACCGGGGAGCTGTTTTTT